This TCR beta chain was profiled in a study of shared clonotypes between healthy human individuals. General observations from the study: The study sampled only blood, and tissue repertoires likely differ. Shared clonotypes: roughly 4.5% naive CD4, about 4% naive CD8, 2.3% memory CD4, approximately 0.41% memory CD8. Incomplete sequencing of sorted subsets was indicated by rarefaction despite large depth.

The repertoire was sequenced with immunoSEQ multiplex PCR; TCRdb's copy has only in-frame clones and lacks some. The data contain roughly 520,000 clones, about 96% of them singletons. To note about this clone: Its cognate antigen is unknown. Different DNA sequences within this sample yield the same CDR3.

Per the germline V gene, CDR1 is SGHRS and CDR2 is YFSETQ. With 2 bases removed from V and 0 bases from J, the gap between germline ends came to 9 bases. The length of the CDR3 is 15 residues. CD45RA+ naive and CD45RA-negative memory subsets were separated from CD4+ cells. The sequenced material came from naive CD4+ T cells sorted from blood. The subset denotes: CD45RA+ positively selected. This clonotype was sampled from a woman aged 25 to 39 in good health. The rearrangement uses TRBV5-1 and TRBJ2-1; D tentatively reads TRBD1 or TRBD2 (5 bases each). The CDR3 DNA reads as TGCGCCAGCAGCTTAGAGGGGAGCTCCTACAATGAGCAGTTCTTC. Its translation is CASSLEGSSYNEQFF.